A selection of T cell receptor beta chains follows, all from one sample in a study of blood T cell repertoires in COVID-19. The repertoire was sequenced with immunoSEQ multiplex PCR; TCRdb's copy has only in-frame clones and lacks some. The top ten clones hold approximately 10% of a sample with tens of thousands of clones, around four fifths of them seen once. Source material: peripheral blood. These receptors all come from a human donor in a cohort sampled during active COVID-19. Each CDR3 is given with its conserved first and last residue. D genes are given only for firm matches. Some rows mark clone size as missing; the rest say once, few, many or name a class of expanded clone.

TRBV24-1	TRBD1	once	TRBJ2-2	CATSGSGDRGNTGELFF	TGTGCCACCAGTGGATCGGGGGACAGGGGGAACACCGGGGAGCTGTTTTTT
TRBV27	NA	NA	TRBJ2-7	CASRPAGFEPVYEQYF	TGTGCCAGCAGACCTGCAGGGTTTGAGCCGGTCTACGAGCAGTACTTC
TRBV11-2	NA	NA	TRBJ1-4	CASSFRVPTRNEKLFF	TGTGCCAGCAGCTTCAGGGTCCCCACCCGGAATGAAAAACTGTTTTTT
TRBV19	TRBD1	few	TRBJ1-6	CASSTPGQGAPNSPLHF	TGTGCCAGTAGTACCCCGGGACAGGGGGCCCCGAATTCACCCCTCCACTTT
TRBV5-1	TRBD1	NA	TRBJ1-2	CASSSPGQGSGYTF	TGCGCCAGCAGCTCCCCGGGACAGGGTAGCGGCTACACCTTC
TRBV6-2/TRBV6-3	TRBD1	NA	TRBJ2-3	CASSYSGTGSTDTQYF	TGTGCCAGCAGTTATTCCGGGACAGGGAGCACAGATACGCAGTATTTT
TRBV6-5	NA	NA	TRBJ2-7	CASWDMVSYEQYF	TGTGCCAGCTGGGACATGGTTTCCTACGAGCAGTACTTC
TRBV5-5	NA	NA	TRBJ2-7	CASSLEQGSYEQYF	TGTGCCAGCAGCTTGGAGCAGGGATCCTACGAGCAGTACTTC
TRBV24-1	TRBD1	NA	TRBJ2-2	CATSDPGQGPGELFF	TGTGCCACCAGTGATCCGGGACAGGGCCCCGGGGAGCTGTTTTTT
TRBV20-1	NA	NA	TRBJ2-1	CSGGNNEQFF	TGCAGTGGAGGGAACAATGAGCAGTTCTTC
TRBV18	NA	NA	TRBJ1-1	CASSPRGTVQGNTEAFF	TGTGCCAGCTCACCACGTGGTACCGTTCAGGGGAACACTGAAGCTTTCTTT
TRBV19	TRBD1	NA	TRBJ1-2	CASSGATGAVALF	TGTGCCAGTAGTGGAGCGACAGGGGCGGTGGCCCTCTTC
TRBV5-1	NA	NA	TRBJ1-4	CASSLLADEKLFF	TGCGCCAGCAGCTTGCTGGCAGATGAAAAACTGTTTTTT
TRBV5-1	NA	NA	TRBJ1-5	CASSLQGNQPQHF	TGCGCCAGCAGCTTGCAGGGAAATCAGCCCCAGCATTTT
TRBV4-1	TRBD2	NA	TRBJ2-3	CASSHGLAGATDTQYF	TGCGCCAGCAGCCATGGACTAGCGGGGGCCACAGATACGCAGTATTTT
TRBV5-1	TRBD1	NA	TRBJ1-6	CASSPGQENSPLHF	TGCGCCAGCAGCCCCGGACAGGAAAATTCACCCCTCCACTTT
TRBV4-1	TRBD2	few	TRBJ2-5	CASSRRPGLAGETQYF	TGCGCCAGCAGCCGCCGTCCGGGACTAGCTGGAGAGACCCAGTACTTC
TRBV4-2	NA	NA	TRBJ1-2	CASSQDLTRSFYGYTF	TGTGCCAGCAGCCAAGATCTTACGCGTTCGTTCTATGGCTACACCTTC
TRBV19	TRBD1	once	TRBJ1-2	CASSVWTGDYGYTF	TGTGCCAGTAGTGTCTGGACAGGGGACTATGGCTACACCTTC
TRBV9	NA	NA	TRBJ2-1	CASTPWASPGLRVEQFF	TGTGCCAGCACCCCTTGGGCCTCGCCGGGACTCCGAGTCGAGCAGTTCTTC
TRBV5-1	TRBD1	NA	TRBJ2-2	CASSFDRANTGELFF	TGCGCCAGCAGCTTTGACAGGGCGAACACCGGGGAGCTGTTTTTT
TRBV4-2	NA	NA	TRBJ2-1	CASSQRQVPDEQFF	TGTGCCAGCAGCCAACGACAGGTTCCGGATGAGCAGTTCTTC
TRBV9	TRBD1	NA	TRBJ2-2	CASSVGTGGGTGELFF	TGTGCCAGCAGCGTCGGAACAGGGGGCGGCACCGGGGAGCTGTTTTTT
TRBV27	TRBD2	NA	TRBJ2-7	CASSRSGRVSYEQYF	TGTGCCAGCAGTCGATCAGGGAGGGTCTCCTACGAGCAGTACTTC
TRBV5-1	NA	NA	TRBJ1-1	CASSGKQENTEAFF	TGCGCCAGCAGCGGGAAACAGGAGAACACTGAAGCTTTCTTT
TRBV28	TRBD2	NA	TRBJ2-2	CASTLMTGTSGRNTGELFF	TGTGCCAGCACCCTGATGACAGGGACTAGCGGGAGGAACACCGGGGAGCTGTTTTTT
TRBV12-3/TRBV12-4	NA	NA	TRBJ2-5	CASSLVAQETQYF	TGTGCCAGCAGTTTAGTAGCCCAAGAGACCCAGTACTTC
TRBV28	TRBD1	NA	TRBJ2-7	CASSSMPGQSSYEQYF	TGTGCCAGCAGTTCCATGCCGGGACAGAGCTCCTACGAGCAGTACTTC
TRBV30	TRBD1	NA	TRBJ1-2	CAWARQGDTGYTF	TGTGCCTGGGCAAGACAGGGGGATACTGGCTACACCTTC
TRBV4-2	NA	NA	TRBJ2-4	CASSQVTGRGKNIQYF	TGTGCCAGCAGCCAAGTCACAGGGAGGGGGAAAAACATTCAGTACTTC
TRBV5-5	TRBD1	NA	TRBJ1-4	CASSPRTGINEKLFF	TGTGCCAGCAGCCCAAGGACAGGGATTAATGAAAAACTGTTTTTT
TRBV14	NA	NA	TRBJ2-2	CASSQTTGELFF	TGTGCCAGCAGCCAAACTACCGGGGAGCTGTTTTTT
TRBV7-2	TRBD1	NA	TRBJ2-7	CASSLAASGTGLYEQYF	TGTGCCAGCAGCTTAGCGGCCTCGGGGACAGGGCTCTACGAGCAGTACTTC
TRBV7-2	TRBD1	NA	TRBJ1-2	CASSLPGQGFIGGYTF	TGTGCCAGCAGCCTTCCCGGACAGGGCTTCATCGGAGGCTACACCTTC
TRBV19	NA	NA	TRBJ1-4	CASSITGHFEKLFF	TGTGCCAGTAGTATCACCGGACACTTTGAAAAACTGTTTTTT
TRBV6-5	TRBD2	NA	TRBJ2-7	CASSSSSGRVYEQYF	TGTGCCAGCAGCTCTTCTAGCGGGAGGGTGTACGAGCAGTACTTC
TRBV19	TRBD1	NA	TRBJ2-5	CASGGTGKETQYF	TGTGCCAGTGGCGGGACAGGGAAAGAGACCCAGTACTTC
TRBV5-1	NA	NA	TRBJ2-2	CASSLGGAGTGELFF	TGCGCCAGCAGCTTGGGCGGGGCTGGCACCGGGGAGCTGTTTTTT
TRBV7-2	TRBD1	NA	TRBJ2-1	CASSLTGAAYNEQFF	TGTGCCAGCAGTCTTACAGGGGCCGCTTACAATGAGCAGTTCTTC
TRBV5-1	TRBD1	NA	TRBJ2-1	CASCPGQGSEQFF	TGCGCCAGCTGTCCGGGACAGGGCTCTGAGCAGTTCTTC
TRBV5-1	TRBD2	NA	TRBJ2-7	CASRRRENSYEQYF	TGCGCCAGCAGGCGGCGGGAGAACAGTTACGAGCAGTACTTC
TRBV28	NA	once	TRBJ2-1	CASSPVGVVSYNEQFF	TGTGCCAGCAGCCCCGTCGGGGTAGTCTCCTACAATGAGCAGTTCTTC
TRBV5-1	NA	NA	TRBJ1-1	CASGVGVNTEAFF	TGCGCCAGCGGGGTCGGGGTGAACACTGAAGCTTTCTTT
TRBV5-1	TRBD2	NA	TRBJ2-2	CASSTGTSGGAILTGELFF	TGCGCCAGCAGCACGGGGACTAGCGGGGGAGCTATACTCACCGGGGAGCTGTTTTTT
TRBV5-4	NA	NA	TRBJ2-7	CASSSPGTSYEQYF	TGTGCCAGCAGCTCCCCAGGGACAAGCTACGAGCAGTACTTC
TRBV19	TRBD1	NA	TRBJ1-4	CASSISHRGGEKLFF	TGTGCCAGTAGTATATCCCACAGGGGAGGAGAAAAACTGTTTTTT
TRBV7-9	NA	once	TRBJ1-1	CASSKGPNTEAFF	TGTGCCAGCAGTAAGGGGCCGAACACTGAAGCTTTCTTT
TRBV5-4	NA	NA	TRBJ2-7	CASSSGRAPYEQYF	TGTGCCAGCAGCTCGGGCAGGGCTCCCTACGAGCAGTACTTC
TRBV6-5	TRBD1	NA	TRBJ1-1	CASSYPNRGRGTEAFF	TGTGCCAGCAGTTACCCGAACAGGGGTCGAGGCACTGAAGCTTTCTTT
TRBV9	TRBD2	NA	TRBJ2-1	CASSLLAGLHHSYNEQFF	TGTGCCAGCAGCTTATTAGCGGGGCTTCATCACTCCTACAATGAGCAGTTCTTC
TRBV24-1	TRBD1	NA	TRBJ1-1	CATSEAGTGKAFF	TGTGCCACGAGTGAGGCAGGGACAGGCAAAGCTTTCTTT
TRBV6-5	TRBD2	NA	TRBJ2-3	CASQRGGPNTDTQYF	TGTGCCAGCCAGCGGGGGGGCCCTAACACAGATACGCAGTATTTT
TRBV30	NA	NA	TRBJ1-2	CAWSVPATANGYTF	TGTGCCTGGAGTGTACCGGCGACAGCTAATGGCTACACCTTC
TRBV30	NA	NA	TRBJ1-3	CAWSVAAAGNTIYF	TGTGCCTGGAGTGTAGCGGCAGCTGGAAACACCATATATTTT